The 14 T cell receptor beta chains presented below share a single source sample, sequenced in a study of T cells in localized non-small cell lung cancer. Measured with immunoSEQ multiplex PCR; TCRdb has only the in-frame clones, and not every one. In the table there are more than 20,000 clones, roughly nine tenths of which are singletons. Sample: peripheral blood, taken before any cancer treatment. These TCRs come from a male donor older than 55 with stage I squamous cell lung carcinoma.

The chain carries TRBV29-1 and TRBJ2-3; D ambiguous. V lost 0 bases and J lost 2, with 12 bases in between. CDR3 size: 15 residues. Germline values: CDR1 SQVTM, CDR2 ANQGSEA. The CDR3 region is CSVEDFGGVTDTQYF. DNA for the CDR3: TGCAGCGTTGAAGATTTTGGCGGAGTCACAGATACGCAGTATTTT.

This clone was counted between two and nine times. CDR3 protein: CASSLGHENSPLHF. CDR3 bases: TGCGCCAGCAGCTTGGGGCACGAGAATTCACCCCTCCACTTT. The V gene is TRBV5-1, the J gene TRBJ1-6; D remains unclear. The V end was cut by 0 bases, the J end by 7 bases, with 8 bases between. CDR1 SGHRS and CDR2 YFSETQ come from the germline V gene. This CDR3 spans 14 amino acids.

The genes are TRBV5-6 and TRBJ2-7; D ambiguous. Germline lookup yields CDR1 SGHDT and CDR2 YYEEEE. V was clipped by 3 bases and J by 1 base, with 11 bases between them. The CDR3 spans 14 residues. In DNA, the CDR3 is TGTGCCAGCAGCTATAGCTCCCTGTCCTACGAGCAGTACTTC. It translates to CASSYSSLSYEQYF.

The chain carries TRBV4-1 and TRBJ1-3; D is perhaps TRBD1 (5 bases). This CDR3 has 16 residues. V was shortened by 1 base and J by 1 base, with 11 bases between the two germline ends. The germline gives CDR1 MGHRA, CDR2 YSYEKL. The CDR3 sequence: CASSQGQLASGNTIYF. Here the CDR3 DNA reads TGCGCCAGCAGCCAAGGACAGTTGGCATCTGGAAACACCATATATTTT.

This rearrangement joins TRBV10-2 to TRBJ1-6; D ambiguous. CDR1 is WSHSY, CDR2 SAAADI, per germline. V gave up 2 bases and J gave up 6 bases, with 5 bases separating them. The CDR3 extends over 13 amino acids. DNA of the CDR3: TGCGCCAGCAGTGAGATACCTAATTCACCCCTCCACTTT. Amino acid sequence: CASSEIPNSPLHF.

The chain carries TRBV6-5 and TRBJ2-1, with 7 bases that match TRBD2. Per the germline V gene, CDR1 is MNHEY and CDR2 is SVGAGI. CDR3 length: 13 amino acids. The trim removed 8 bases at V and 6 bases at J, leaving 7 bases unmatched. Here the CDR3 DNA reads TGTGCCAGCGAGCGGGGCCTTATCAATGAGCAGTTCTTC. Its protein is CASERGLINEQFF.

The rearrangement links TRBV30 to TRBJ2-1; TRBD2 agrees at 9 bases. The V gene end was trimmed by 1 base and the J gene end by 7 bases; junction bases not matched to a gene: 5. CDR1 is GTSNPN, CDR2 SVGIG, per germline (reference sequence). CDR3 length: 14 amino acids. The CDR3 here is CAWSGLAGANEQFF. The CDR3, as DNA: TGTGCCTGGAGTGGGTTAGCGGGAGCTAATGAGCAGTTCTTC.

This clone was found a few times. J is TRBJ2-7 and V is TRBV11-2; D remains ambiguous. The V end lost 0 bases, the J end lost 3 bases, and 12 bases lay between the germline ends. The germline V gene encodes CDR1 SGHAT and CDR2 FQNNGV. The CDR3 is made up of 15 amino acids. In DNA form, the CDR3 reads TGTGCCAGCAGCTTAGAGTTGGTTGGTCGCTACGAGCAGTACTTC. Protein: CASSLELVGRYEQYF. The whole variable domain, remainder taken from reference TRBV11-2 and TRBJ2-7, is EAGVAQSPRYKIIEKRQSVAFWCNPISGHATLYWYQQILGQGPKLLIQFQNNGVVDDSQLPKDRFSAERLKGVDSTLKIQPAKLEDSAVYLCASSLELVGRYEQYFGPGTRLTVT.

V usage is TRBV5-6 and J usage is TRBJ2-1, with D uncertain. V was pared by 2 bases and J by 4 bases, with 10 bases between. This CDR3 is built from 14 residues. Germline-derived CDR1 and CDR2 are SGHDT and YYEEEE. In DNA form, the CDR3 reads TGTGCCAGCAGCTTTAGCAGTCAGTACAATGAGCAGTTCTTC. Residues: CASSFSSQYNEQFF.

CDR3 coding DNA: TGCGCCAGCAGCTCGGACGGATCTAATCAGCCCCAGCATTTT. It encodes CASSSDGSNQPQHF. The rearrangement uses TRBV5-1 and TRBJ1-5; D gene ambiguous. In germline, CDR1 is SGHRS, CDR2 YFSETQ. With 3 bases removed from V and 4 bases from J, the gap between germline ends came to 11 bases. CDR3 length: 14 amino acids.

CDR3 sequence (DNA): TGCGCCAGCAGCGATACTAGCGGGGGTGGCACCGGGGAGCTGTTTTTT. Translation: CASSDTSGGGTGELFF. The chain carries TRBV5-1 and TRBJ2-2, with 11 bases aligning to TRBD2. Germline-derived CDR1 and CDR2 are SGHRS and YFSETQ. The CDR3 extends over 16 amino acids. J gave up 4 bases and V 4 bases, and 6 bases lay outside the gene matches.

The chain recombines TRBV7-2 with TRBJ1-1; D perhaps matches TRBD1 (5 bases). Germline CDR1 is SGHTA and CDR2 is FQGNSA. CDR3 size: 15 residues. The germline V and J ends were trimmed by 3 bases and 1 base, with 12 bases remaining between them. This CDR3 reads CASSFNWQGNTEAFF. The CDR3 DNA is TGTGCCAGCAGCTTCAACTGGCAGGGGAACACTGAAGCTTTCTTT. The variable domain in full, completed from reference TRBV7-2 and TRBJ1-1, reads GAGVSQSPSNKVTEKGKDVELRCDPISGHTALYWYRQSLGQGLEFLIYFQGNSAPDKSGLPSDRFSAERTGGSVSTLTIQRTQQEDSAVYLCASSFNWQGNTEAFFGQGTRLTVV.

The V and J genes are TRBV5-1 and TRBJ2-1, with 10 bases that match TRBD2. Germline loops: CDR1 SGHRS, CDR2 YFSETQ. CDR3 length: 14 residues. The V and J ends lost 4 bases and 8 bases, in that order; junction bases with no gene match: 6. The CDR3: CASSPTSGTDEQFF. The CDR3 nucleotides read TGCGCCAGCAGCCCAACTAGCGGGACGGATGAGCAGTTCTTC.

This chain connects TRBV5-4 to TRBJ2-5; TRBD2 matches 9 bases. V was clipped by 4 bases and J by 5 bases; unmatched bases: 9. The length of the CDR3 is 15 residues. Germline V lookup: CDR1 SGHNT, CDR2 YYREEE (reference sequence). CDR3 coding DNA: TGTGCCAGCAGCGCCATAGCGGGAGAGGGGGAGACCCAGTACTTC. It encodes CASSAIAGEGETQYF.